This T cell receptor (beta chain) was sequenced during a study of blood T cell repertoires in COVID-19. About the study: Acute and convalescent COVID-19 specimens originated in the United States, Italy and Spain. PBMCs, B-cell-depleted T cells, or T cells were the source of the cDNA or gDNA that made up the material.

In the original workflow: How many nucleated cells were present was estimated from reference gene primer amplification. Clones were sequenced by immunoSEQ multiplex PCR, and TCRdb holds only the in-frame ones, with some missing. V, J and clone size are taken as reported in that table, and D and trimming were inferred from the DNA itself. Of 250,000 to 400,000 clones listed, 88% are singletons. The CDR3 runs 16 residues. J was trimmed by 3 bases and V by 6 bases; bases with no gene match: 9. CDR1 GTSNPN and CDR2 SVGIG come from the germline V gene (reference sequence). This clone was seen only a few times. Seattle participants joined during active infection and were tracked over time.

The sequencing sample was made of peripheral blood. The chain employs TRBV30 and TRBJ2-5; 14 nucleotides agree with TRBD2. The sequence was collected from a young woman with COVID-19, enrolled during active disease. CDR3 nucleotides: TGTGCCTGCACGCCCGGGACTAGCGGGGGAGAAGAGACCCAGTACTTC. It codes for CACTPGTSGGEETQYF.